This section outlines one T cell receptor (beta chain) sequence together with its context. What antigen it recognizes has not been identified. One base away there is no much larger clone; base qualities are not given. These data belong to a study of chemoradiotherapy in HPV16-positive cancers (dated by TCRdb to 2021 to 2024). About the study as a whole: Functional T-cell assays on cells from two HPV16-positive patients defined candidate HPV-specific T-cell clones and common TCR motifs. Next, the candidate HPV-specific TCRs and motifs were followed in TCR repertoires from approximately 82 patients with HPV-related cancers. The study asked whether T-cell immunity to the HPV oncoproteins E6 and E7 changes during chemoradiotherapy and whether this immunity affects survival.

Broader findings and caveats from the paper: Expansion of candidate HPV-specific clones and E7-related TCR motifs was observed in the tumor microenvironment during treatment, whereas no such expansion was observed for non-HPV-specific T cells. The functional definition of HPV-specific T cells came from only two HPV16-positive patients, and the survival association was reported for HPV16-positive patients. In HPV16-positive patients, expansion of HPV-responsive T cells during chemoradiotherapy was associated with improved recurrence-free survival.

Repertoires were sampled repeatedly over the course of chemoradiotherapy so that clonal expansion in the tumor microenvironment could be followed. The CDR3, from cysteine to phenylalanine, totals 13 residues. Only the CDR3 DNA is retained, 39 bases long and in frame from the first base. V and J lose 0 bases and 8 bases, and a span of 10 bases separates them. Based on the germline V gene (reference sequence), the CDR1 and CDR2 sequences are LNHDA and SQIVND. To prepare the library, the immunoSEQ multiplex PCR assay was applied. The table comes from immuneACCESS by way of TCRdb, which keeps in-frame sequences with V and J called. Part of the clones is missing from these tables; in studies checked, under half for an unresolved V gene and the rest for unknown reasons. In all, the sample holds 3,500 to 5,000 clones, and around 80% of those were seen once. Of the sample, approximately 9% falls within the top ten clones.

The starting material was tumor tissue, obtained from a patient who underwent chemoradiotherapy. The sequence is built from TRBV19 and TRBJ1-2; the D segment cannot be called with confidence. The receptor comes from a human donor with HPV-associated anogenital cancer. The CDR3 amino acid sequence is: CASSIDQLAGYTF. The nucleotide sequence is TGTGCCAGTAGTATAGACCAACTAGCGGGCTACACCTTC.